In this sample, the clone carrying this T cell receptor (beta chain) turned up many times. The CDR3 goes on 3 residues after the read ends, and that part is filled in from the germline J gene. This CDR3 spans 13 amino acids. Germline lookup yields CDR1 SGHRS and CDR2 YFSETQ. The V and J ends lost 1 base and 0 bases respectively, with 5 bases between them. The data stem from a study of T cell clonality in common variable immunodeficiency. Sequencing used immunoSEQ multiplex PCR; TCRdb keeps in-frame clones, though not all of them. The sample counts roughly 48,000 clones, none seen once; the ten largest own roughly 3.4%.

Sequencing was performed on peripheral blood mononuclear cells. The receptor was derived from a person aged 18 to 69 in good health. This chain connects TRBV5-1 to TRBJ2-7, with D unresolved. CDR3 protein: CASSLPSSYEQYF. The CDR3 bases that were read are TGCGCCAGCAGCTTGCCGTCCTCCTACGAG.